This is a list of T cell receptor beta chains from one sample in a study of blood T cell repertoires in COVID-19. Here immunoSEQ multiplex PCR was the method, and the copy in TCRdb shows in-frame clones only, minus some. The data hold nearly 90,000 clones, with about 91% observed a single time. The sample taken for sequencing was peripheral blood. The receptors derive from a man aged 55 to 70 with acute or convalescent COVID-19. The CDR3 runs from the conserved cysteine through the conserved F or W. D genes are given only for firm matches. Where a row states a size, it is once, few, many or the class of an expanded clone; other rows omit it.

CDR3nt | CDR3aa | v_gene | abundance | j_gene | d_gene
TGTGCCACCAGCGGGACTAGCGGGAACGGGAACAATGAGCAGTTCTTC | CATSGTSGNGNNEQFF | TRBV24-1 | once | TRBJ2-1 | TRBD2
TGTGCCAGTAGCAATCCCTCGGGTGCAACTAATGAAAAACTGTTTTTT | CASSNPSGATNEKLFF | TRBV19 | once | TRBJ1-4 | .
TGTGCCAGCAGTGAATTATTTAGCACAGATACGCAGTATTTT | CASSELFSTDTQYF | TRBV6-1 | . | TRBJ2-3 | .
TGTGCCAGCAGCTCCCGAGGCGCAGCGTATAACTATGGCTACACCTTC | CASSSRGAAYNYGYTF | TRBV21-1 | . | TRBJ1-2 | .
TGTGCCAGCAGTTATGAGCAGGGGGCGAACGAGCAGTACTTC | CASSYEQGANEQYF | TRBV6-6 | few | TRBJ2-7 | TRBD1
TGTGCCAGCAGCTTAAACAGGGGAAATGAGCAGTTCTTC | CASSLNRGNEQFF | TRBV11-1 | . | TRBJ2-1 | TRBD1
TGTGCCAGCAGTCTCGGCGGAACGTACCAAGAGACCCAGTACTTC | CASSLGGTYQETQYF | TRBV27 | . | TRBJ2-5 | .
TGTGCCAGCAGTGAAGAGAGAGCAAACACTGAAGCTTTCTTT | CASSEERANTEAFF | TRBV6-1 | . | TRBJ1-1 | .
TGTGCCAGCAGTTTAGCTCTAGCGGGAGGGCCCTCTGATGAGCAGTTCTTC | CASSLALAGGPSDEQFF | TRBV28 | once | TRBJ2-1 | TRBD2
TGCGCCAGCAGCCAACAGGGGGGCATAGGGAGTCAGCCCCAGCATTTT | CASSQQGGIGSQPQHF | TRBV4-1 | . | TRBJ1-5 | TRBD1
TGCGCCAGCAGTGGCGGGCCGTTCGAGCAGTACTTC | CASSGGPFEQYF | TRBV10-1 | . | TRBJ2-7 | .
TGCGCCAGCAGCTCGCGGGACAGGGGGCTGGAGACCCAGTACTTC | CASSSRDRGLETQYF | TRBV5-1 | . | TRBJ2-5 | TRBD1
TGTGCCAGCTCCCAACGTTCCCTGATCGGCAATGAGCAGTTCTTC | CASSQRSLIGNEQFF | TRBV2 | . | TRBJ2-1 | .
TGTGCCAGCAGCCCTAGTCCGGGAAACACTGAAGCTTTCTTT | CASSPSPGNTEAFF | TRBV13 | . | TRBJ1-1 | .
TGTGCCAGCAGCCCGGGGACAGGGACTCTTAACTATGGCTACACCTTC | CASSPGTGTLNYGYTF | TRBV5-6 | . | TRBJ1-2 | TRBD1
TGTGCCAGCAGCCGCTCGACAGGGAACACCGGGGAGCTGTTTTTT | CASSRSTGNTGELFF | TRBV4-2 | . | TRBJ2-2 | .
TGTGCCAGCAGCACTAGACAGGAGAGAAATTCACCCCTCCACTTT | CASSTRQERNSPLHF | TRBV3-1/TRBV3-2 | . | TRBJ1-6 | .
TGTGCCATCAAAGGACAATCCTCCTACGAGCAGTACTTC | CAIKGQSSYEQYF | TRBV10-3 | . | TRBJ2-7 | .
TGTGCCAGCAGTTCACAGCAGGGCGCCTACAATGAGCAGTTCTTC | CASSSQQGAYNEQFF | TRBV27 | . | TRBJ2-1 | .
TGTGCCATCAGCGGACAGAACTATGGCTACACCTTC | CAISGQNYGYTF | TRBV10-3 | . | TRBJ1-2 | .
TGTGCCAGCAGCTTAAAGCGGAACTATGGCTACACCTTC | CASSLKRNYGYTF | TRBV5-8 | . | TRBJ1-2 | .
TGTGCCAGTAGGGGGACAGGGGGCGACTATGGCTACACCTTC | CASRGTGGDYGYTF | TRBV19 | . | TRBJ1-2 | TRBD1
TGCGCCAGCAGCAAGGACAGATCATCCACCTACGAGCAGTACTTC | CASSKDRSSTYEQYF | TRBV5-1 | . | TRBJ2-7 | .
TGTGCCAGCAGCACAGCAGGGGGTGAAAAACTGTTTTTT | CASSTAGGEKLFF | TRBV7-9 | . | TRBJ1-4 | TRBD1
TGTGCCAGCAGCCTAAGGGGGAAGGCTAGCGGGTACAATGAGCAGTTCTTC | CASSLRGKASGYNEQFF | TRBV7-8 | . | TRBJ2-1 | TRBD2
TGTGCCAGCAGCTTAGTCCCGGACAGCTCTGGAAACACCATATATTTT | CASSLVPDSSGNTIYF | TRBV11-2 | . | TRBJ1-3 | .
TGTGCCAGCAGGGGACAGGGGGCGGGGGAGCAGTACTTC | CASRGQGAGEQYF | TRBV6-5 | . | TRBJ2-7 | TRBD1
TGTGCCAGCAGCCAAGATCTCCGGGGTGGCGCTTTCTTT | CASSQDLRGGAFF | TRBV14 | . | TRBJ1-1 | .
TGTGCCAGCCTGGGGAGAACCACAGATACGCAGTATTTT | CASLGRTTDTQYF | TRBV28 | once | TRBJ2-3 | .
TGTGCCAGTAGTACGGACAGGGTCAGTGAGCAGTTCTTC | CASSTDRVSEQFF | TRBV19 | . | TRBJ2-1 | TRBD1
TGTGCCAGCAGTCCCTTAGCACGGGAGACCCAGTACTTC | CASSPLARETQYF | TRBV12-3/TRBV12-4 | . | TRBJ2-5 | .
TGTGCCTGGAAAACCCTACCAGCGGGGGGGCAGGACGGGGAGCTGTTTTTT | CAWKTLPAGGQDGELFF | TRBV30 | . | TRBJ2-2 | TRBD2
TGTGCCAGCAGTTACCAGGGGGCGGGAGAGACCCAGTACTTC | CASSYQGAGETQYF | TRBV6-5 | . | TRBJ2-5 | TRBD1
TGTGCCATCAGCGGGGGACAGGGGTTGGGCTACACCTTC | CAISGGQGLGYTF | TRBV10-3 | once | TRBJ1-2 | TRBD1
TGTGCCAGCAGGTTGGACAGTTACGAGCAGTACTTC | CASRLDSYEQYF | TRBV5-4 | . | TRBJ2-7 | .
TGTGCCAGCAACCCGACAGCAACTAATGAAAAACTGTTTTTT | CASNPTATNEKLFF | TRBV2 | . | TRBJ1-4 | .
TGTGCCAGCAGTTATTATCCGGAGAAAGGCTACACCTTC | CASSYYPEKGYTF | TRBV6-5 | . | TRBJ1-2 | .